These 8 T cell receptor beta chains were all obtained from the same sample, sequenced in a study of shared clonotypes between healthy human individuals. Repertoires were generated with immunoSEQ multiplex PCR, while TCRdb's copy carries only in-frame clones and drops some. The table shows a few million clones, with approximately 92% occurring only once. Terminally differentiated effector memory CD45RA+ cells were left out of the naive CD8 fraction, which was CD45RO-negative and positively selected for CCR7. The sequenced sample was naive CD8+ T cells from PBMCs. These receptors all stem from a man aged 18 to 29 in good health. Some clones in this sample may be carry-over from other donors' samples.

The CDR3 DNA sequence: TGTGCCAGTAGTATGAGCTGGACCGGAGGGCTAGCGGGTCCCAATGAGCAGTTCTTC. Its protein is CASSMSWTGGLAGPNEQFF. The gene calls are TRBV19 and TRBJ2-1; TRBD2 aligns across 8 bases. The ends lost 3 bases at V and 6 bases at J; junction bases unmatched: 19. The CDR3 totals 19 residues. Germline CDR1 is LNHDA and CDR2 is SQIVND (reference sequence).

Notes on this clone: Other DNA sequences of this sample code for an identical CDR3. This chain uses TRBV27 with TRBJ2-2; no reliable D call. Germline V gene data show CDR1 as MNHEY and CDR2 as SMNVEV (reference sequence). The CDR3 contains 12 residues. V was shortened by 5 bases and J by 1 base, with 2 bases between the two germline ends. The CDR3 region is CASSRNTGELFF. CDR3 bases: TGTGCCAGCAGTCGGAACACCGGGGAGCTGTTTTTT.

J is TRBJ2-7 and V is TRBV15; weak D call: TRBD2 (6 bases). CDR1 and CDR2 (germline): LNHNV, YYDKDF (reference sequence). V was clipped by 3 bases and J by 2 bases, with 11 bases between them. The CDR3 totals 14 residues. CDR3 DNA sequence: TGTGCCACCAGCAGTGGCGGGAACCCCTACGAGCAGTACTTC. It codes for CATSSGGNPYEQYF. Combining the CDR3 with reference TRBV15 and TRBJ2-7 gives the whole variable domain DAMVIQNPRYQVTQFGKPVTLSCSQTLNHNVMYWYQQKSSQAPKLLFHYYDKDFNNEADTPDNFQSRRPNTSFCFLDIRSPGLGDTAMYLCATSSGGNPYEQYFGPGTRLTVT.

The rearrangement joins TRBV29-1 to TRBJ2-7; 7 bases are a match to TRBD2. This CDR3 region has 13 residues. CDR1 and CDR2 from the germline V gene are SQVTM and ANQGSEA. Trimming cost V 6 bases and J 4 bases; bases outside gene matches: 9. CDR3 amino acids: CSVPREGGYEQYF. CDR3 bases: TGCAGCGTCCCCAGGGAGGGTGGGTACGAGCAGTACTTC.

The chain joins TRBV9 to TRBJ1-1; D gene uncertain. V shed 0 bases and J shed 1 base, with 7 bases lying between them. The CDR3 is 14 amino acids. Germline CDR1 is SGDLS and CDR2 is YYNGEE. CDR3 loop: CASSVGAANTEAFF. The CDR3 region has the DNA TGTGCCAGCAGCGTAGGGGCGGCGAACACTGAAGCTTTCTTT.

The J gene is TRBJ2-1, the V gene TRBV29-1; 10 nucleotides line up with TRBD2. Losses at the gene ends were 6 bases for V and 4 bases for J; bases not matched to a gene: 6. The CDR3 contains 14 residues. The V gene's germline CDR1 is SQVTM and CDR2 ANQGSEA. This CDR3 is CSVESGRAYNEQFF. The CDR3, as DNA: TGCAGCGTCGAGAGCGGGAGGGCTTACAATGAGCAGTTCTTC.

The chain links TRBV10-2 to TRBJ2-1; the D is unclear. The CDR3 contains 15 residues. V was clipped by 4 bases and J by 5 bases, with 15 bases between them. Germline V gene sequence: CDR1 WSHSY, CDR2 SAAADI. The CDR3 nucleotides read TGCGCCAGCAGTGGGAACTCCTTAACTCACAATGAGCAGTTCTTC. This encodes CASSGNSLTHNEQFF.

The rearrangement joins TRBV28 to TRBJ2-7, with TRBD2 identical over 10 bases. Per the germline V gene, CDR1 is MDHEN and CDR2 is SYDVKM. The CDR3 runs to 15 residues. The junction had 6 bases not matched to a gene; V was cut back by 5 bases and J by 2 bases. In DNA form, the CDR3 reads TGTGCCAGCAGTGCTAGCGGGAGTATTGCCTACGAGCAGTACTTC. Encoded protein: CASSASGSIAYEQYF.